A single sample gave rise to the 17 T cell receptor beta chains below, sequenced in a study of T cells after yellow fever vaccination. TCRdb recomputed calls from the 5' RACE reads with MiXCR, one row per CDR3 protein. Altogether approximately 250,000 distinct CDR3 sequences are present, around 5.2% being singletons, with the ten largest covering 2.5% to 4%. Sequences were derived from CD4+ T cells sorted from PBMCs, sampled on the day of the yellow fever booster vaccination. These receptors were taken from a man aged 18 to 29 who received the YFV17D yellow fever vaccine.

This clonotype was seen ten or more times. V and J are TRBV4-2 and TRBJ2-3; 7 bases fit TRBD2. Germline V gene lookup returns CDR1 LGHNA and CDR2 YNFKEQ. Germline trimming cut 1 base from V and 6 bases from J; bases unmatched to any gene: 4. The CDR3 extends over 14 amino acids. CDR3 residues: CASSQVARGDTQYF. The CDR3, as DNA: TGTGCCAGCAGCCAAGTGGCGCGGGGGGATACGCAGTATTTT.

This clonotype appeared a few times. The chain recombines TRBV6-2 or TRBV6-3 with TRBJ2-7; the D gene is possibly TRBD1 (6 bases). V was shortened by 11 bases and J by 2 bases, with 13 bases between the two germline ends. CDR1 is MNHEY, CDR2 SVGEGT, per germline. The CDR3 has 12 amino acids. The CDR3 region has the DNA TGTGCCTCAACGGACAGCGCCTACGAGCAGTACGTC. Protein sequence: CASTDSAYEQYV.

This clonotype was counted only a few times. Its ends do not fully match the called genes, so a read error is possible. The gene calls are TRBV12-3 or TRBV12-4 and TRBJ1-1; tentatively, D is TRBD1 (6 bases). The CDR3 sequence is 14 residues long. CDR3 coding DNA: TGTGCCACCAGCTCTAGGGGGGGGAACACTGAAGATTTCTTT. This codes for CATSSRGGNTEDFF.

There are a few counts of this clonotype. The rearrangement links TRBV5-4 to TRBJ2-1; TRBD2 matches 8 bases. The trim removed 2 bases at V and 5 bases at J, leaving 6 bases unmatched. The CDR3 is 15 residues long. Germline CDR1 reads SGHNT; CDR2 reads YYREEE (reference sequence). CDR3 amino acids: CASSLRAGADNEQFF. The CDR3 DNA sequence: TGTGCCAGCAGCTTAAGAGCGGGGGCCGACAATGAGCAGTTCTTC.

This clonotype was counted ten times or more. The V gene is TRBV4-2, the J gene TRBJ1-1; D remains unclear. Looked up from germline, CDR1 is LGHNA and CDR2 is YNFKEQ. V lost 1 base and J 13 bases, leaving 25 bases between the germline ends. CDR3 size: 16 residues. For the CDR3, the DNA is TGTGCCAGCAGCCAAGCAAGGTTCGAGGTTGGGAAAAGGGATTTCTTT. It codes for CASSQARFEVGKRDFF.

This clonotype was observed at least ten times. The V gene is TRBV5-1, the J gene TRBJ2-3, with 8 bases identical to TRBD1. J was trimmed by 8 bases and V by 2 bases; bases with no gene match: 1. The CDR3 is 12 amino acids. CDR1 and CDR2 (germline): SGHRS, YFSETQ. The CDR3 region has the DNA TGCGCCAGCAGCTTTCAGGGGGCTACGCAGTATTTT. This sequence encodes CASSFQGATQYF.

V usage is TRBV9 and J usage is TRBJ2-5, with unresolved D. CDR1 and CDR2 from the germline V gene are SGDLS and YYNGEE. This CDR3 comprises 14 residues. With 0 bases removed from V and 4 bases from J, the gap between germline ends came to 10 bases. The CDR3 bases are TGTGCCAGCAGCGTAGGAGTAGGGCCAGAGACCCAGTACTTC. This encodes CASSVGVGPETQYF.

This clonotype has just a few counts. V and J are TRBV6-2 or TRBV6-3 and TRBJ2-5; TRBD1 aligns across 8 bases. Per germline, CDR1 MNHEY and CDR2 SVGEGT. The CDR3 spans 14 residues. Germline trimming cut 8 bases from V and 5 bases from J; bases unmatched to any gene: 10. The CDR3 spells CASATTGVSETQYF. The CDR3 DNA reads as TGTGCCAGCGCGACGACAGGGGTATCGGAGACCCAGTACTTC.

The rearrangement joins TRBV9 to TRBJ2-3, with D perhaps assigned TRBD1 or TRBD2 (5 bases each). Looked up from germline, CDR1 is SGDLS and CDR2 is YYNGEE. This CDR3 comprises 16 residues. V lost 4 bases to trimming and J lost 0 bases, with 15 bases between them. CDR3 nucleotide sequence: TGTGCCAGCAGCACGGGACCGACTACGAGCACAGATACGCAGTATTTT. Protein: CASSTGPTTSTDTQYF. The whole variable domain, filled in from reference TRBV9 and TRBJ2-3, reads DSGVTQTPKHLITATGQRVTLRCSPRSGDLSVYWYQQSLDQGLQFLIQYYNGEERAKGNILERFSAQQFPDLHSELNLSSLELGDSALYFCASSTGPTTSTDTQYFGPGTRLTVL.

This clonotype was detected only a few times. The chain is built from TRBV18 and TRBJ1-1; maybe TRBD1 (6 bases). Trimming left V 6 bases short and J 5 bases short, with 22 bases between. Looked up from germline, CDR1 is KGHSH and CDR2 is LQKENI. The CDR3 runs to 16 residues. The DNA of the CDR3 is TGTGCCAGCTCCCCAACGTTAGCACAGGGAGAGACTGAAGCTTTCTTT. Protein: CASSPTLAQGETEAFF.

This clonotype was detected only a few times. This chain connects TRBV27 to TRBJ1-1, with a weak D call TRBD1 (6 bases). The V end was cut by 6 bases, the J end by 0 bases, with 11 bases between. The CDR3 totals 14 residues. Germline loops: CDR1 MNHEY, CDR2 SMNVEV (reference sequence). The CDR3 sequence is CASSQRGVNTEAFF. The CDR3 bases are TGTGCCAGCAGCCAAAGGGGGGTGAACACTGAAGCTTTCTTT.

The rearrangement joins TRBV7-2 to TRBJ2-1; D call uncertain. With 6 bases removed from V and 10 bases from J, the gap between germline ends came to 25 bases. CDR1 is SGHTA and CDR2 is FQGNSA in the germline V gene. The CDR3 extends over 16 amino acids. CDR3 in DNA: TGTGCCAGCAGTTCTCCCTGGGTATCCTCTCTAGGAGAGCAGTTCTTC. This encodes CASSSPWVSSLGEQFF.

This clonotype was picked up a small number of times. This sequence joins TRBV5-1 and TRBJ2-1; 10 nucleotides line up with TRBD2. V lost 3 bases, J lost 0 bases, and 6 bases stayed unmatched. The V gene's germline CDR1 is SGHRS and CDR2 YFSETQ. There are 17 residues in the CDR3. CDR3 loop: CASSSTPSGSSYNEQFF. As DNA, the CDR3 is TGCGCCAGCAGCTCAACTCCTAGCGGGAGCTCCTACAATGAGCAGTTCTTC.

J is TRBJ2-1 and V is TRBV5-1; 9 bases fit TRBD1. The CDR3 length is 15 residues. Germline values: CDR1 SGHRS, CDR2 YFSETQ. With V trimmed by 0 bases and J by 5 bases, 3 bases remained unmatched. The DNA for the CDR3 is TGCGCCAGCAGCTTGGGGGACAGGGACGACAATGAGCAGTTCTTC. It translates to CASSLGDRDDNEQFF.

V gene TRBV29-1 combines with J gene TRBJ1-4; 7 bases map to TRBD1. This CDR3 region has 11 residues. Germline loops: CDR1 SQVTM, CDR2 ANQGSEA. The CDR3 sequence: CSTGEGEKLFF. In nucleotides, the CDR3 is TGCAGTACAGGGGAAGGCGAAAAACTGTTTTTT.

This clonotype has a handful of counts. V gene TRBV15 combines with J gene TRBJ2-7; the D is unclear. The V gene lost 0 bases and the J gene lost 6 bases, with 9 bases spanning the gap. This CDR3 has 13 amino acids. CDR1 and CDR2 (germline): LNHNV, YYDKDF (reference sequence). The CDR3 DNA reads TGTGCCACCAGCAGAGATTTAGGATCCGAGCAGTACGTC. Amino acids: CATSRDLGSEQYV.

A few counts support this clonotype. The chain employs TRBV6-1 and TRBJ2-1; 10 bases map to TRBD2. The V gene's germline CDR1 is MNHNS and CDR2 SASEGT. The V and J ends lost 2 bases and 10 bases, in that order; junction bases with no gene match: 8. The CDR3 sequence is 15 residues long. CDR3 sequence: CASSERASGGPEQFF. CDR3 coding DNA: TGTGCCAGCAGTGAACGGGCTAGCGGGGGCCCAGAGCAGTTCTTC.